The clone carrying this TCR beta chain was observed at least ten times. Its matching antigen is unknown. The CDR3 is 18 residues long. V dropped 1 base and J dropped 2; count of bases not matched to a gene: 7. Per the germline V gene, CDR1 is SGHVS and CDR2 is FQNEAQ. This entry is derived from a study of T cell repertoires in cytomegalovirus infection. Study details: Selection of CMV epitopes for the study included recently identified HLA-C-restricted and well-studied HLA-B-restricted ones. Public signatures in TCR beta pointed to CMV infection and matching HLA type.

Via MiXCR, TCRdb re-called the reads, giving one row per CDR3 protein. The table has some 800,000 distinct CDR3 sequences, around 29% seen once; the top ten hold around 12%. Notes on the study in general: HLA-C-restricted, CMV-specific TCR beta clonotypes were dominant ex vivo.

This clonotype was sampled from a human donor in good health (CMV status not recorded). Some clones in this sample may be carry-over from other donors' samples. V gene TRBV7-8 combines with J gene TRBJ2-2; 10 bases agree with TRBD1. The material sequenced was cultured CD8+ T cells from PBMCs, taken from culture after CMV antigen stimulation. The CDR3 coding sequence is TGTGCCAGCAGCTTAGTCCCCGGGACAGGGGTTAACACCGGGGAGCTGTTTTTT. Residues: CASSLVPGTGVNTGELFF. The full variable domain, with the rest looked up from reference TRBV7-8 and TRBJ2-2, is GAGVSQSPRYKVAKRGQDVALRCDPISGHVSLFWYQQALGQGPEFLTYFQNEAQLDKSGLPSDRFFAERPEGSVSTLKIQRTQQEDSAVYLCASSLVPGTGVNTGELFFGEGSRLTVL.